This TCR beta chain was sequenced during a study of cytotoxic CD8 clonotypes in ibrutinib-treated CLL. About the study: Partial responses totalled 24 and complete responses 2; after median approximately 74 months, about 14 remained remitted and about twelve progressed.

Profiled with immunoSEQ multiplex PCR; TCRdb holds only in-frame clones, not every one. The sample yields roughly 56,000 clones, around 68% seen once. J gave up 14 bases and V 5 bases, and 5 bases lay outside the gene matches. This CDR3 is built from 12 residues. The germline V gene encodes CDR1 SGHTA and CDR2 FQGNSA. Here the sequenced sample was PBMCs, taken after 12 months of ibrutinib treatment. This receptor was obtained from a human donor with chronic lymphocytic leukemia. The chain is built from TRBV7-2 and TRBJ2-5; TRBD2 agrees at 13 bases. CDR3 protein: CASSTSGRASYF. CDR3 nucleotide sequence: TGTGCCAGCAGCACTAGCGGGAGGGCCTCATACTTC.